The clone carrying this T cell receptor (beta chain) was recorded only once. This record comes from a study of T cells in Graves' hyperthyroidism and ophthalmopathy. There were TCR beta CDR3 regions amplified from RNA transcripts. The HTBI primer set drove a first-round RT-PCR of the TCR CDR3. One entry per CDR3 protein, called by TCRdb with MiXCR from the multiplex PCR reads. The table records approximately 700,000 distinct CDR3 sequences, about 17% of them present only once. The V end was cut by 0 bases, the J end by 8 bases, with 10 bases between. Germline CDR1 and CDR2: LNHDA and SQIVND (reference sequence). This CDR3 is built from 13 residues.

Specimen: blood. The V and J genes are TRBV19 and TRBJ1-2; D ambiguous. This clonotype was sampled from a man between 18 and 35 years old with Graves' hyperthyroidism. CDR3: CASSIDNTFGYTF. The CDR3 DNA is TGTGCCAGTAGTATAGATAATACCTTCGGCTACACCTTC. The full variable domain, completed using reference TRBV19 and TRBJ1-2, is DGGITQSPKYLFRKEGQNVTLSCEQNLNHDAMYWYRQDPGQGLRLIYYSQIVNDFQKGDIAEGYSVSREKKESFPLTVTSAQKNPTAFYLCASSIDNTFGYTFGSGTRLTVV.